The 7 T cell receptor beta chains below were found in one sample sequenced in a study of shared clonotypes between healthy human individuals. Sequenced by immunoSEQ multiplex PCR; TCRdb stores in-frame clones only, minus some. There are fewer than 850,000 clones in the sample; around 72% occur only once, and under 2% lies in the top ten. Specimen: memory CD4+ T cells sorted from blood. Specified subset: CD45RA-negative fraction. The receptors stem from a woman aged 25-40 years in good health.

The CDR3 loop is CASGRDFSAAFF. In DNA form, the CDR3 reads TGTGCCAGCGGCCGGGACTTTTCGGCGGCTTTCTTT. The chain has TRBV11-2 and TRBJ1-1; a possible D gene is TRBD1 (5 bases). From germline, CDR1 is SGHAT and CDR2 FQNNGV. The CDR3 is made up of 12 amino acids. The V gene lost 8 bases and the J gene lost 11 bases, with 18 bases spanning the gap.

The chain uses TRBV28 and TRBJ1-2; TRBD1 might be the D (6 bases). CDR1 and CDR2 from the germline V gene are MDHEN and SYDVKM. V gave up 1 base and J gave up 5 bases, with 11 bases separating them. CDR3 size: 14 residues. CDR3 in amino acids: CASSLSGVEYGYTF. The CDR3 DNA reads TGTGCCAGCAGTTTATCAGGGGTTGAATATGGCTACACCTTC.

The chain carries TRBV5-4 and TRBJ1-2; D is unresolved. The germline V gene has CDR1 SGHNT and CDR2 YYREEE (reference sequence). Trimming took 3 bases from V and 3 from J, leaving 12 bases between them. This CDR3 has 14 residues. The CDR3 is CASSSFVNDYGYTF. In nucleotides, the CDR3 is TGTGCCAGCAGCTCCTTTGTGAACGACTATGGCTACACCTTC.

As concerns this clone: A much larger clone differs from this one at a single base, so this may be a read error. V and J are TRBV6-6 and TRBJ2-1; 8 nucleotides line up with TRBD1. Germline CDR1 and CDR2: MNHNY and SVGAGI (reference sequence). The CDR3 is 14 amino acids. V shed 4 bases and J 3 bases; nucleotides not matched to a gene: 2. The CDR3 DNA reads as TGTGCCAGCAGTTCGGGACAGGACTACAATGAGCAGTTCTTC. As protein: CASSSGQDYNEQFF.

The CDR3: CASKGLAGVGAYNEQFF. DNA for the CDR3: TGCGCCAGTAAAGGACTAGCGGGAGTAGGGGCTTACAATGAGCAGTTCTTC. The chain joins TRBV5-1 to TRBJ2-1; 13 positions match TRBD2. This CDR3 is built from 17 residues. With 8 bases clipped from V and 4 bases from J, the junction kept 12 bases outside the gene matches. Germline CDR1 reads SGHRS; CDR2 reads YFSETQ. The complete variable domain, with remaining parts taken from reference TRBV5-1 and TRBJ2-1, reads KAGVTQTPRYLIKTRGQQVTLSCSPISGHRSVSWYQQTPGQGLQFLFEYFSETQRNKGNFPGRFSGRQFSNSRSEMNVSTLELGDSALYLCASKGLAGVGAYNEQFFGPGTRLTVL.

The chain links TRBV28 to TRBJ2-7; weak D call: TRBD1 (6 bases). V lost 3 bases and J lost 7, with 16 bases in between. There are 14 residues in the CDR3. Germline loops: CDR1 MDHEN, CDR2 SYDVKM. CDR3 bases: TGTGCCAGCAGTTTGGGTCGAAGGGGGAGTGAGCAGTACTTC. As protein: CASSLGRRGSEQYF.

The chain links TRBV7-9 to TRBJ1-2, with TRBD1 identical over 8 bases. V was clipped by 5 bases and J by 6 bases; unmatched bases: 14. The length of the CDR3 is 16 residues. Germline loops: CDR1 SEHNR, CDR2 FQNEAQ (reference sequence). The CDR3 DNA follows: TGTGCCAGCAGCGTAGGGGGACAGGTTCGCTCCGATGGCTACACCTTC. Its protein product is CASSVGGQVRSDGYTF.